A selection of T cell receptor beta chains follows, all from one sample in a study of shared clonotypes between healthy human individuals. Sequencing was performed with immunoSEQ multiplex PCR; in TCRdb, only in-frame clones are kept and a portion is missing. The table records roughly 2,000,000 clones, around 96% of them present only once. Material: naive CD8+ T cells sorted from blood. Source of these receptors: a man between 18 and 29 years old in good health. The CDR3 runs from the conserved cysteine through the conserved F or W. The order of the fields is clone size, V gene, D gene, J gene, CDR3 protein, CDR3 DNA. D genes are given only for firm matches. Not every row has a clone size; where given, it reads once, few, many or a size class.

>NA|TRBV7-2|NA|TRBJ1-1
CASSLGAGAEAFF
TGTGCCAGCAGCTTAGGAGCTGGGGCTGAAGCTTTCTTT
>NA|TRBV15|NA|TRBJ2-7
CATSRDKVAGETAEQYF
TGTGCCACCAGCAGAGATAAAGTTGCAGGGGAAACGGCCGAGCAGTACTTC
>NA|TRBV15|NA|TRBJ2-7
CATSRDAGLNSYEQYF
TGTGCCACCAGCAGAGACGCAGGCCTGAACTCCTACGAGCAGTACTTC
>NA|TRBV5-6|NA|TRBJ1-3
CASSLVVESGNTIYF
TGTGCCAGCAGCTTAGTGGTGGAGTCTGGAAACACCATATATTTT
>NA|TRBV5-6|NA|TRBJ2-2
CASSLVGSGELFF
TGTGCCAGCAGCCTGGTGGGATCCGGGGAGCTGTTTTTT
>NA|TRBV4-3|NA|TRBJ2-6
CASSQEIPPDSGANVLTF
TGCGCCAGCAGCCAAGAGATCCCCCCGGACTCTGGGGCCAACGTCCTGACTTTC
>once|TRBV7-2|NA|TRBJ2-7
CASSLAAGKDYEQYF
TGTGCCAGCAGCTTAGCGGCAGGGAAGGACTACGAGCAGTACTTC
>once|TRBV5-1|TRBD2|TRBJ2-3
CASSPSGVPADTQYF
TGCGCCAGCAGCCCTAGCGGGGTCCCCGCAGATACGCAGTATTTT
>NA|TRBV5-1|TRBD1|TRBJ1-1
CASSPGTGDSEAFF
TGCGCCAGCAGCCCCGGGACAGGGGACTCTGAAGCTTTCTTT
>once|TRBV19|NA|TRBJ2-7
CASSVDGETYEQYF
TGTGCCAGTAGTGTGGACGGGGAGACCTACGAGCAGTACTTC
>NA|TRBV28|TRBD1|TRBJ2-5
CASSSGQQQETQYF
TGTGCCAGCAGTTCGGGACAGCAACAAGAGACCCAGTACTTC
>NA|TRBV15|NA|TRBJ2-7
CATSRDRYTYEQYF
TGTGCCACCAGCAGAGACAGATATACCTACGAGCAGTACTTC
>NA|TRBV5-6|TRBD2|TRBJ2-1
CASSFSAGDDEQFF
TGTGCCAGCAGCTTTTCAGCGGGAGACGATGAGCAGTTCTTC
>NA|TRBV6-1|TRBD2|TRBJ2-5
CASSEAVAGPDF
TGTGCCAGCAGTGAGGCGGTAGCGGGCCCCGACTTC
>NA|TRBV7-9|TRBD1|TRBJ1-4
CASSLSTDRANEKLFF
TGTGCCAGCAGCCTTTCGACGGACAGGGCTAATGAAAAACTGTTTTTT
>NA|TRBV5-1|TRBD1|TRBJ2-3
CASSTGQGAIADTQYF
TGCGCCAGCAGCACGGGACAGGGGGCTATTGCAGATACGCAGTATTTT
>NA|TRBV11-1|TRBD2|TRBJ2-3
CASSAGTSGYTSTDTQYF
TGTGCCAGCAGCGCCGGGACTAGCGGGTATACTAGCACAGATACGCAGTATTTT
>NA|TRBV9|TRBD2|TRBJ2-5
CASSPLAEPQETQYF
TGTGCCAGCAGCCCCCTAGCGGAGCCCCAAGAGACCCAGTACTTC
>NA|TRBV27|NA|TRBJ2-7
CASSPGRGYEQYF
TGTGCCAGCAGTCCAGGACGGGGCTACGAGCAGTACTTC
>once|TRBV23-1|TRBD1|TRBJ1-2
CASSHSGNGTDYGYTF
TGCGCCAGCAGTCACTCAGGGAACGGGACAGACTATGGCTACACCTTC
>NA|TRBV30|TRBD2|TRBJ2-1
CAWSLLAGGYNEQFF
TGTGCCTGGAGCCTACTAGCGGGAGGCTACAATGAGCAGTTCTTC
>NA|TRBV7-9|NA|TRBJ1-1
CATRSPPVGAENTEAFF
TGTGCCACCCGTTCCCCTCCCGTGGGTGCAGAGAACACTGAAGCTTTCTTT
>NA|TRBV30|NA|TRBJ1-4
CAWSVMLAGINEKLFF
TGTGCCTGGAGTGTAATGCTGGCAGGGATTAATGAAAAACTGTTTTTT
>NA|TRBV5-6|TRBD1|TRBJ2-1
CASSWETGAYNEQFF
TGTGCCAGCAGCTGGGAGACAGGGGCCTACAATGAGCAGTTCTTC
>NA|TRBV28|NA|TRBJ1-2
CASSLVQVRGYTF
TGTGCCAGCAGTTTAGTCCAGGTCCGTGGCTACACCTTC
>once|TRBV4-3|NA|TRBJ1-2
CASSQSRTEPNYGYTF
TGCGCCAGCAGCCAAAGTAGGACAGAGCCTAACTATGGCTACACCTTC
>NA|TRBV4-1|NA|TRBJ1-6
CASSAGGSSNSPLHF
TGCGCCAGCAGCGCTGGGGGTAGCTCGAATTCACCCCTCCACTTT
>NA|TRBV4-3|NA|TRBJ1-3
CASSQEPAVLTSGNTIYF
TGCGCCAGCAGCCAAGAACCAGCAGTCCTGACCTCTGGAAACACCATATATTTT
>NA|TRBV28|NA|TRBJ2-5
CASDDGLGQGKTQYF
TGTGCCAGCGACGATGGCCTAGGCCAGGGAAAGACCCAGTACTTC
>NA|TRBV27|TRBD2|TRBJ2-1
CASSLSSGVSYNEQFF
TGTGCCAGCAGTTTATCCAGCGGGGTCTCCTACAATGAGCAGTTCTTC
>NA|TRBV2|TRBD2|TRBJ2-1
CASSDIAGGSYEQFF
TGTGCCAGCAGTGACATAGCGGGGGGGTCCTATGAGCAGTTCTTC
>NA|TRBV18|TRBD1|TRBJ2-1
CASSLDRVEQFF
TGTGCCAGCTCCCTCGACAGGGTTGAGCAGTTCTTC
>NA|TRBV28|NA|TRBJ1-2
CASSLILGAHGYTF
TGTGCCAGCAGTCTCATTTTAGGTGCTCATGGCTACACCTTC
>once|TRBV4-3|TRBD1|TRBJ1-1
CASSQDPSGQKDFF
TGCGCCAGCAGCCAAGATCCCTCGGGACAGAAGGATTTCTTT
>NA|TRBV28|NA|TRBJ1-2
CASSPVGRPLPNYGYTF
TGTGCCAGCAGCCCCGTCGGCAGGCCGCTACCAAACTATGGCTACACCTTC
>NA|TRBV2|TRBD2|TRBJ2-3
CASSPAGGPTDTQYF
TGTGCCAGCAGTCCAGCGGGAGGCCCCACAGATACGCAGTATTTT
>NA|TRBV9|TRBD2|TRBJ2-2
CASSQINILAVGNTGELFF
TGTGCCAGCAGCCAAATTAACATCCTAGCGGTTGGAAACACCGGGGAGCTGTTTTTT
>NA|TRBV6-5|NA|TRBJ2-3
CASSSREGSTDTQYF
TGTGCCAGCAGTTCCCGTGAGGGTAGCACAGATACGCAGTATTTT
>NA|TRBV7-9|NA|TRBJ2-3
CASSPTSTDTQYF
TGTGCCAGCAGCCCCACTAGCACAGATACGCAGTATTTT
>NA|TRBV27|TRBD2|TRBJ2-7
CASSVTSGASYEQYF
TGTGCCAGCAGTGTGACTAGCGGGGCTTCCTACGAGCAGTACTTC
>NA|TRBV29-1|NA|TRBJ2-7
CSVGSSAYEQYF
TGCAGCGTTGGTTCAAGCGCCTACGAGCAGTACTTC
>NA|TRBV4-3|TRBD2|TRBJ2-3
CASSQDTVLAGSDTQYF
TGCGCCAGCAGCCAAGATACGGTCCTAGCGGGGTCAGATACGCAGTATTTT
>NA|TRBV7-9|NA|TRBJ2-7
CASSSGRQGGYEQYF
TGTGCCAGCAGCTCGGGCCGGCAGGGGGGGTACGAGCAGTACTTC
>NA|TRBV2|NA|TRBJ2-4
CASSERRGGRYKNIQYF
TGTGCCAGCAGTGAACGTCGGGGAGGCCGATACAAAAACATTCAGTACTTC
>NA|TRBV27|NA|TRBJ1-6
CASSLRQDANSPLHF
TGTGCCAGCAGTTTACGACAGGACGCTAATTCACCCCTCCACTTT
>NA|TRBV4-3|TRBD2|TRBJ2-1
CASSYSREAYSYNEQFF
TGCGCCAGCAGCTACTCGCGGGAGGCCTACTCCTACAATGAGCAGTTCTTC
>NA|TRBV5-1|NA|TRBJ2-7
CASSLLWDTAYEQYF
TGCGCCAGCAGCTTGTTGTGGGACACCGCCTACGAGCAGTACTTC
>NA|TRBV10-3|NA|TRBJ2-1
CAISESSGDSYNEQFF
TGTGCCATCAGTGAGTCCTCGGGGGACTCCTACAATGAGCAGTTCTTC
>NA|TRBV9|NA|TRBJ2-5
CASSDVGLETQYF
TGTGCCAGCAGCGATGTGGGCCTTGAGACCCAGTACTTC
>NA|TRBV6-6|NA|TRBJ1-5
CASSYRQENQPQHF
TGTGCCAGCAGTTACCGGCAGGAAAATCAGCCCCAGCATTTT
>NA|TRBV2|TRBD2|TRBJ2-3
CASSGYGGTSGSTDTQYF
TGTGCCAGCAGCGGATATGGGGGGACTAGCGGAAGCACAGATACGCAGTATTTT
>NA|TRBV4-3|NA|TRBJ2-2
CASSQDYLGSGELFF
TGCGCCAGCAGCCAAGATTATCTGGGGTCCGGGGAGCTGTTTTTT
>NA|TRBV6-5|TRBD2|TRBJ2-3
CASSYSLSGGTDTQYF
TGTGCCAGCAGTTACTCGCTTAGCGGGGGCACAGATACGCAGTATTTT
>NA|TRBV6-6|NA|TRBJ2-5
CASSKTGGETQYF
TGTGCCAGCAGTAAGACCGGGGGAGAGACCCAGTACTTC
>NA|TRBV10-1|TRBD2|TRBJ2-1
CASSEWSGSADVNEQFF
TGCGCCAGCAGTGAATGGAGCGGGAGTGCGGACGTAAATGAGCAGTTCTTC